This TCR beta chain was sequenced for a study of blood T cell repertoires in COVID-19. Study details: The samples span acute and convalescent COVID-19 from the United States, Italy and Spain. Sample material is recorded as cDNA or gDNA derived from T cells, B-cell-depleted T cells, or PBMCs.

In the study's own analysis: For nucleated cells, counts were estimated from reference gene primer amplification. Clones were read by immunoSEQ multiplex PCR, and TCRdb kept only the in-frame ones, dropping some. V and J calls and clone size are copied from that table; D and trimming were computed from the DNA. The sample holds about 110,000 clones, 84% seen once. After removal of 2 bases from V and 1 base from J, the junction contained 8 bases not matched to a gene. Germline CDR1 SGHTS, CDR2 YDEGEE. CDR3 length equals 16 residues. Source material: peripheral blood. The receptor's source is a human donor in a cohort sampled during active COVID-19. This sequence joins TRBV5-8 and TRBJ2-5, with 7 bases lining up with TRBD1. The CDR3: CASSLPGTVRQETQYF. The DNA of the CDR3 is TGTGCCAGCAGCTTACCCGGGACAGTTCGCCAAGAGACCCAGTACTTC. Using reference TRBV5-8 and TRBJ2-5 for the parts outside the CDR3, the full variable domain is EAGVTQSPTHLIKTRGQQATLRCSPISGHTSVYWYQQALGLGLQFLLWYDEGEERNRGNFPPRFSGRQFPNYSSELNVNALELEDSALYLCASSLPGTVRQETQYFGPGTRLLVL.